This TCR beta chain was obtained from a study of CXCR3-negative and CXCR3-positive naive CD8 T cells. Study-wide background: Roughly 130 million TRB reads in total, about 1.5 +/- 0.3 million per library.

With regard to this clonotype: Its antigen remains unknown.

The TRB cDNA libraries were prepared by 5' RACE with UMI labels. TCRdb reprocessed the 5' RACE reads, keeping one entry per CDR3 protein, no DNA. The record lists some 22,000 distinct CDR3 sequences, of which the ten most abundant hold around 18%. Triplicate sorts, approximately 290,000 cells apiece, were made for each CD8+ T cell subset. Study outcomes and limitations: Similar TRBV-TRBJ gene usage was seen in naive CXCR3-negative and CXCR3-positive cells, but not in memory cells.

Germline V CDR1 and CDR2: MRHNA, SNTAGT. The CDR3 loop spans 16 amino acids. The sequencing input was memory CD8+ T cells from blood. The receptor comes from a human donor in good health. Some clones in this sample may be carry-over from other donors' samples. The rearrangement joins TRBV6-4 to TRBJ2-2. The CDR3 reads CASSDSDGTNTGELFF.